The TCR beta chain under discussion was sequenced for a study of radiation and T cells in renal cell carcinoma (TCRdb year 2020). For the wider study: The samples were drawn from a clinical trial, where primary renal cell carcinomas were treated with 15 Gy of stereotactic body radiation therapy and then removed by nephrectomy 4 weeks afterward. In total, 50 to 55 samples underwent TCR beta sequencing: roughly 25 tumors plus 27 peripheral blood samples. A total of about 4 million unique CDR3 nucleotide sequences, encoding fewer than 3,000,000 unique CDR3 amino acid sequences, were found across all 55 or so samples.

This clone was seen once. Its antigen remains undetermined. Base qualities are not provided; no much larger clone lies one nucleotide away. Including cysteine and phenylalanine, the CDR3 has 13 amino acids. The sequence is cut down to CDR3 DNA, 39 bases in frame from base 1. V was cut back by 4 bases and J by 11 bases, leaving a gap of 17 bases between them. For CDR1 and CDR2, the germline V gene lists SGHVS and FQNEAQ. TCR beta libraries were generated from genomic DNA with the immunoSEQ kit, following the manufacturer's recommendations. To prepare libraries, a first multiplex PCR with proprietary primers was run, followed by a second PCR that added unique barcodes, and a bead cleanup was done after each round. Each sample batch included a kit-provided positive control reaction and a negative control reaction. The final libraries were assessed on an Agilent 4200 TapeStation D1000 ScreenTape, pooled by volume, and quantified by qPCR. Sequencing was performed on an Illumina NextSeq500 using a MidOutput 150-cycle cartridge, with 156 Read1 cycles, 15 Index1 cycles, and the kit custom primers. The pooled library was loaded at approximately 1 pM, with a 20% PhiX control spiked in. In the paper's pipeline: Vendor-processed data were analyzed in R, and a clonotype was defined as all T cells sharing the same CDR3 nucleotide sequence. In the clone abundance analyses, frequencies in each sample were normalized to that sample's 10,000 most abundant clones. Public T cell clones, averaging fewer than five per sample, were removed before analysis. Tumor-enriched clonotypes and baseline blood-enriched clonotypes were defined as those with an abundance difference of at least 32-fold between compartments. A beta-binomial differential abundance model was used to identify clonotypes that were expanded or contracted between blood time points. The Baroni-Urbani and Buser coefficient was used to measure tumor-blood repertoire similarity, and groups were compared with two-tailed Wilcoxon tests in R. TCRdb took over this immuneACCESS table, retaining in-frame rearrangements with V and J assigned. Such tables are incomplete; in checked studies, under half of the missing clones stem from an unresolved V gene, and the remainder is unexplained. That table furnishes V, J and clone size, whereas the DNA furnished D and trimming. This sample holds 150,000 or so clones; around 89% were observed only once. The ten most abundant clones make up around 4% of the sample.

What the work shows at the level of the full study, not this receptor alone: The single-armed trial design could not address effects of radiation dose or scheduling on the TCR repertoire. Because no pretreatment tumor biopsies were available, whether clonotypes were present in the tumor at baseline could not be determined. Changes in the blood repertoire were not tracked past 4 weeks after treatment. An increase in top tumor clonotypes in blood was observed from baseline to 2 weeks post-radiation, followed by contraction by 4 weeks, which was taken to suggest transient expansion of tumor-resident clones.

Explained via the paper, the time point label denotes: baseline pretreatment blood. The treatment or condition label, as the study defines it: 15 Gy SBRT to primary tumor, nephrectomy 4 weeks later. To follow tumor-enriched clonotypes, serial peripheral blood was collected from radiation-treated patients at baseline and at 2 weeks and 4 weeks after SBRT. Every patient's renal cell carcinoma showed clear cell pathology. Genomic DNA for TCR sequencing was prepared using the QIAamp DNA Blood Mini Kit (Qiagen). The analyses included just those samples that passed every quality control check. The chain joins TRBV7-8 to TRBJ1-1; no D segment can be confidently identified. This sample comprised blood, obtained from a patient whose treatment included radiotherapy and nephrectomy. The sequence was collected from an older woman with renal cell carcinoma. The CDR3 loop reads CASSYRDSLRAFF. The nucleotide sequence reads as follows: TGTGCCAGCAGCTACAGAGACTCTCTTCGGGCTTTCTTT. Reference TRBV7-8 and TRBJ1-1 proteins supply the regions before and after the CDR3; the full variable domain is: GAGVSQSPRYKVAKRGQDVALRCDPISGHVSLFWYQQALGQGPEFLTYFQNEAQLDKSGLPSDRFFAERPEGSVSTLKIQRTQQEDSAVYLCASSYRDSLRAFFGQGTRLTVV.